This T cell receptor (beta chain) came from a study of T cell responses to AZD1222 COVID-19 vaccine (dated by TCRdb to the early 2020s). Regarding the study in general: A total of 230 to 250 trial participants underwent TCR sequencing, of whom roughly 210 had received two doses of AZD1222 and 26 had received two doses of the MenACWY control vaccine. Trial participants were enrolled by age into 18-55, 56-69 and 70-plus year subgroups, with roughly 150, 30 and 60 TCR-sequenced participants respectively.

The CDR3 regions of human TCRbeta chains were analyzed by immunosequencing. The original pipeline was this. Repertoire TCRs were checked for matches against a reference library of SARS-CoV-2-specific TCRs that had been generated using the MIRA antigen-specificity platform. Breadth was defined as the fraction of unique TCRs that were SARS-CoV-2-associated, and depth was defined as the fraction of total T cells that were SARS-CoV-2-associated. Using the MIRA data, every spike-specific TCR was mapped to the spike region that the TCR reacted to and assigned to either a CD4 or a CD8 class. Log10-transformed breadth and depth values were compared by one-way ANOVA with Sidak's multiple comparisons tests. TCRdb limited this immuneACCESS table to in-frame rearrangements with V and J called. A share of clones is missing; checked studies link under half to unresolved V genes, and the rest is unexplained. D and trimming were read from the DNA, whereas the V and J calls and clone size are those reported in that table. The sample table contains roughly 100,000 clones; only one count was recorded for 86% of them. Around 3.3% of the sample lies in the top ten.

The time point label, read with the paper, signifies: about 28 days (+/-7) after the second vaccine dose. The treatment or condition tag for this specimen amounts to: meningococcal conjugate vaccine given as trial control. Samples from vaccinated people were obtained from the UK trials COV001 and COV002, which included a single-blind randomized controlled phase 2/3 trial of AZD1222 (ChAdOx1 nCoV-19) in healthy adults. For TCRbeta chain sequencing, PBMC samples were collected from trial participants at day 0 and at day 28 after the second dose. Findings and caveats that apply to the study as a whole: After two AZD1222 doses, both the breadth and the depth of spike-specific TCRs were significantly higher than at day 0 and than in MenACWY recipients. Because no day 14 peak-response samples were available, repertoires were characterized only after the peak T cell response. Epitopes outside the regions mutated in the B.1.351 and B.1.1.7 variants were reportedly recognized by nearly half of the unique spike-specific TCRs. Most participants were white British and females outnumbered males, and the authors suggested that clonal diversity may have been underestimated. The 56-69-year group was small, and its depth increase did not reach significance, likely because of low power. The whole spike protein was spanned by vaccine-associated CD4 TCRs, and dominant responses were seen in regions 160-218 and 743-854. Conclusions about previously exposed vaccinees are limited, since just six or seven AZD1222 recipients were seropositive for SARS-CoV-2 at baseline.

With regard to this clone: Its antigen specificity is not known. Base qualities are missing; no much larger clone stands one base away.

Per the germline V gene (reference sequence), SEHNR is the CDR1 and FQNEAQ is the CDR2. The CDR3, cysteine through phenylalanine, is 14 amino acids long. The retained sequence is limited to the CDR3, 42 bases, with the frame set at the first base. Trimming removed 5 bases from V and 7 bases from J, leaving 15 bases between the germline ends. The input for sequencing was peripheral blood, taken 28 days after the second dose of the MenACWY control vaccine. Here the chain combines TRBV7-9 and TRBJ2-4, with no confident D gene call. The source of this sequence is an adult who received the MenACWY meningococcal vaccine as a control. The CDR3 protein: CASSASPARNIQYF. In nucleotide form, the sequence is TGTGCCAGCAGCGCCAGCCCTGCCCGTAACATTCAGTACTTC.